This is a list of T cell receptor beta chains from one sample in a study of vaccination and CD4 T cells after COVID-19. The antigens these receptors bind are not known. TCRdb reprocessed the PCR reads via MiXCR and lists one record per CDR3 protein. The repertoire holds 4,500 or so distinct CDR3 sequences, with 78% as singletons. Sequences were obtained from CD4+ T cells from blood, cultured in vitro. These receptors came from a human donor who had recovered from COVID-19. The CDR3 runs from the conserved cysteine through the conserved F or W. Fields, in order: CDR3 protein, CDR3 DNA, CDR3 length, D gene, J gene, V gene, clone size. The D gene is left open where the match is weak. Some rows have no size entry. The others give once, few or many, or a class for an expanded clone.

CDR3aa: CASSPLGVENTEAFF
CDR3nt: TGTGCCAGCAGCCCCCTCGGGGTTGAGAACACTGAAGCTTTCTTT
len: 15
d_gene: .
j_gene: TRBJ1-1
v_gene: TRBV7-2
abundance: .

CDR3aa: CASSLSGGSQAFF
CDR3nt: TGTGCCAGCAGTTTATCAGGGGGGTCTCAAGCTTTCTTT
len: 13
d_gene: .
j_gene: TRBJ1-1
v_gene: TRBV27
abundance: .

CDR3aa: CASSPASSLELNTEAFF
CDR3nt: TGTGCCAGCTCACCGGCTTCCTCATTGGAGCTGAACACTGAAGCTTTCTTT
len: 17
d_gene: .
j_gene: TRBJ1-1
v_gene: TRBV18
abundance: once

CDR3aa: CASRRTSSTDTQYF
CDR3nt: TGTGCCAGTAGGCGGACTAGCAGCACAGATACGCAGTATTTT
len: 14
d_gene: TRBD2
j_gene: TRBJ2-3
v_gene: TRBV19
abundance: .

CDR3aa: CASSKESGDTQYF
CDR3nt: TGTGCCAGCAGCAAGGAGTCAGGAGATACGCAGTATTTT
len: 13
d_gene: .
j_gene: TRBJ2-3
v_gene: TRBV21-1
abundance: few

CDR3aa: CASTRAPARLNTGELFF
CDR3nt: TGTGCCAGCACCCGAGCCCCTGCCAGACTGAACACCGGGGAGCTGTTTTTT
len: 17
d_gene: .
j_gene: TRBJ2-2
v_gene: TRBV7-9
abundance: .

CDR3aa: CASSRTPNYGYTF
CDR3nt: TGTGCCAGTAGCCGGACGCCGAACTATGGCTACACCTTC
len: 13
d_gene: .
j_gene: TRBJ1-2
v_gene: TRBV19
abundance: .

CDR3aa: CASSPQRTDLYTF
CDR3nt: TGTGCCAGCAGCCCTCAAAGGACAGACCTCTACACCTTC
len: 13
d_gene: .
j_gene: TRBJ1-2
v_gene: TRBV7-2
abundance: .

CDR3aa: CSVGAGSGYTF
CDR3nt: TGCAGCGTTGGGGCCGGGAGTGGCTACACCTTC
len: 11
d_gene: .
j_gene: TRBJ1-2
v_gene: TRBV29-1
abundance: .

CDR3aa: CASSLEESSYEQYF
CDR3nt: TGTGCCAGCAGCTTAGAAGAGAGCTCCTACGAGCAGTACTTC
len: 14
d_gene: .
j_gene: TRBJ2-7
v_gene: TRBV5-4
abundance: once

CDR3aa: CASSISQGASGYTF
CDR3nt: TGTGCCAGTAGTATCAGTCAGGGAGCAAGCGGCTACACCTTC
len: 14
d_gene: .
j_gene: TRBJ1-2
v_gene: TRBV19
abundance: .

CDR3aa: CASSYGRQGKLGTEAFF
CDR3nt: TGTGCCAGCAGTTACGGTCGGCAGGGGAAGCTCGGGACTGAAGCTTTCTTT
len: 17
d_gene: .
j_gene: TRBJ1-1
v_gene: TRBV6-5
abundance: .

CDR3aa: CAISASPGPLGELFF
CDR3nt: TGTGCCATCAGTGCCTCGCCGGGACCTTTGGGGGAGCTGTTTTTT
len: 15
d_gene: .
j_gene: TRBJ2-2
v_gene: TRBV10-3
abundance: .

CDR3aa: CASSSRKTGVGSPLHF
CDR3nt: TGTGCCAGCAGCTCGAGAAAGACAGGGGTTGGTTCACCCCTCCACTTT
len: 16
d_gene: TRBD1
j_gene: TRBJ1-6
v_gene: TRBV7-8
abundance: .

CDR3aa: CASSLGPGGQYF
CDR3nt: TGTGCCAGCAGCTTAGGGCCAGGGGGGCAGTACTTC
len: 12
d_gene: TRBD1
j_gene: TRBJ2-7
v_gene: TRBV7-9
abundance: .

CDR3aa: CASSFQSGGATGELFF
CDR3nt: TGTGCCAGCAGCTTTCAAAGCGGGGGGGCCACCGGGGAGCTGTTTTTT
len: 16
d_gene: TRBD2
j_gene: TRBJ2-2
v_gene: TRBV7-3
abundance: .

CDR3aa: CSVVGTQETQYF
CDR3nt: TGCAGCGTTGTGGGGACCCAAGAGACCCAGTACTTC
len: 12
d_gene: .
j_gene: TRBJ2-5
v_gene: TRBV29-1
abundance: .

CDR3aa: CASSLAQGDNQPQHF
CDR3nt: TGTGCCAGCAGCTTAGCCCAGGGGGACAATCAGCCCCAGCATTTT
len: 15
d_gene: TRBD1
j_gene: TRBJ1-5
v_gene: TRBV7-2
abundance: .

CDR3aa: CASSFRYPEAFF
CDR3nt: TGTGCCAGCAGCTTCAGGTACCCTGAAGCTTTCTTT
len: 12
d_gene: .
j_gene: TRBJ1-1
v_gene: TRBV11-2
abundance: .

CDR3aa: CASRQYPKEDQPQHF
CDR3nt: TGTGCCAGCAGACAATACCCAAAAGAGGATCAGCCCCAGCATTTT
len: 15
d_gene: .
j_gene: TRBJ1-5
v_gene: TRBV6-2/TRBV6-3
abundance: .